This TCR beta chain came from a study of OX40 agonist ivuxolimab in advanced cancers. Samples were taken at baseline and on day 1 of cycles 4 and 7. With 6 bases removed from V and 1 base from J, the gap between germline ends came to 10 bases. The CDR3 spans 14 residues. The germline V gene has CDR1 ENHRY and CDR2 SYGVKD. TCRdb's table, derived via immunoSEQ multiplex PCR, lists solely in-frame clones and lacks some. The sample carries roughly 97,000 clones, roughly nine tenths recorded once. The rearrangement links TRBV10-3 to TRBJ2-1; TRBD2 might be the D (5 bases). The sequence came from an adult with an advanced solid tumor such as melanoma, head and neck, liver or kidney cancer. Source: CD4+ or CD8+ T cells sorted from blood, taken in a trial of the OX40 agonist ivuxolimab. The CDR3 region is CAIRSGLSYNEQFF. The CDR3 coding sequence is TGTGCCATCAGGAGCGGATTGTCCTACAATGAGCAGTTCTTC.